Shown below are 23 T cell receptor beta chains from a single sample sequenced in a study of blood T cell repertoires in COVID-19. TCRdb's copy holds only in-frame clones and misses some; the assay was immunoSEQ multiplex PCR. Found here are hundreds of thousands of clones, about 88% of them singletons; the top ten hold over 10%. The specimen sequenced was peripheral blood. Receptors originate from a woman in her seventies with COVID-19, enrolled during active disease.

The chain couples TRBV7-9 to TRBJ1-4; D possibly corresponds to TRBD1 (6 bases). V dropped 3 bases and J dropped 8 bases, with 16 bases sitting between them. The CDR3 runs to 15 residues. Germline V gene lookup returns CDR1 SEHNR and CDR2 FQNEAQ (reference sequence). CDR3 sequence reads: CASSFRGKTGEKLFF. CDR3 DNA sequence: TGTGCCAGCAGCTTTCGCGGTAAAACAGGGGAAAAACTGTTTTTT.

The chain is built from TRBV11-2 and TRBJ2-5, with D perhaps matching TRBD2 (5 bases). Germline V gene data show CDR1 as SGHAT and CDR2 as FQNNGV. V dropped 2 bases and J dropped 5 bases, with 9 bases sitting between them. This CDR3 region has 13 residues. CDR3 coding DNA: TGTGCCAGCAGCTTACGACTACAGGAGACCCAGTACTTC. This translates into CASSLRLQETQYF.

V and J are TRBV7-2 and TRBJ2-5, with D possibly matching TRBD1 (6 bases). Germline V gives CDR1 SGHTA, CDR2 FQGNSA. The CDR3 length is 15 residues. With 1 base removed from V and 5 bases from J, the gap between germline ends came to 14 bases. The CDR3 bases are TGTGCCAGCAGCTTAGGGGACACGGACATGGAGACCCAGTACTTC. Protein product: CASSLGDTDMETQYF.

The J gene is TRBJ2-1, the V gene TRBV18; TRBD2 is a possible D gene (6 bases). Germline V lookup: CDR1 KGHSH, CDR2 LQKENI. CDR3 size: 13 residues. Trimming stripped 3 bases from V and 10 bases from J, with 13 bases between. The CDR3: CASSPGGLQEQFF. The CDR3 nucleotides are TGTGCCAGCTCACCGGGGGGACTTCAAGAGCAGTTCTTC.

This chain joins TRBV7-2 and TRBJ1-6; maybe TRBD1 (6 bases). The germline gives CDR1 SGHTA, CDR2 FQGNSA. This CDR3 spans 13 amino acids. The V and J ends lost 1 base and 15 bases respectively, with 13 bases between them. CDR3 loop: CASSLGGGSRLHF. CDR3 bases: TGTGCCAGCAGCTTAGGGGGGGGCTCGCGCCTCCACTTT. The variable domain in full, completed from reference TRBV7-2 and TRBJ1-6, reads GAGVSQSPSNKVTEKGKDVELRCDPISGHTALYWYRQSLGQGLEFLIYFQGNSAPDKSGLPSDRFSAERTGGSVSTLTIQRTQQEDSAVYLCASSLGGGSRLHFGNGTRLTVT.

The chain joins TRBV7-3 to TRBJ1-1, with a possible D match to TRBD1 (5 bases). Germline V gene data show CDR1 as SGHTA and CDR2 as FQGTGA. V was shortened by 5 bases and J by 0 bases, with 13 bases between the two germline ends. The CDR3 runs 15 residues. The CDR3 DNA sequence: TGTGCCAGCAGCCCCCGCGGACATTTGAACACTGAAGCTTTCTTT. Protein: CASSPRGHLNTEAFF. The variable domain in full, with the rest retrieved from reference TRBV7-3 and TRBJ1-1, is GAGVSQTPSNKVTEKGKYVELRCDPISGHTALYWYRQSLGQGPEFLIYFQGTGAADDSGLPNDRFFAVRPEGSVSTLKIQRTERGDSAVYLCASSPRGHLNTEAFFGQGTRLTVV.

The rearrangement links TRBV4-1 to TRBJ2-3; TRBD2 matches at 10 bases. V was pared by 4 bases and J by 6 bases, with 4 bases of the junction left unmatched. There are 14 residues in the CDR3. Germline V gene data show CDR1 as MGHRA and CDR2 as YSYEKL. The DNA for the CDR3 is TGCGCCAGCAGCCCATTGGGACTAGCGGATACGCAGTATTTT. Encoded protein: CASSPLGLADTQYF.

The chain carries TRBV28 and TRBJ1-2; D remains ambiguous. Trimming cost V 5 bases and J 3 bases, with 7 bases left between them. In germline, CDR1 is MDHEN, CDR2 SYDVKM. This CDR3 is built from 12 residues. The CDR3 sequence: CASSPGYYGYTF. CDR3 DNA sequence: TGTGCCAGCAGTCCAGGTTACTATGGCTACACCTTC.

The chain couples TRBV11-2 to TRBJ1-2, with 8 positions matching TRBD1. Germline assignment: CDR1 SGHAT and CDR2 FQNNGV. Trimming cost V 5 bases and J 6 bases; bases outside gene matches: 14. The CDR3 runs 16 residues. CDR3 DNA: TGTGCCAGCAGCCCTAAAGGGGACAGGAGAATCCATGGCTACACCTTC. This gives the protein CASSPKGDRRIHGYTF.

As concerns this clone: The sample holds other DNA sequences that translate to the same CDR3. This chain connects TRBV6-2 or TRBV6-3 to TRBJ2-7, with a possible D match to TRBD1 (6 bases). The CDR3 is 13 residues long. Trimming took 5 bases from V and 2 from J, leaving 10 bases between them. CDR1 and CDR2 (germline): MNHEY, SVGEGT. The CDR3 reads CASSGTGTYEQYF. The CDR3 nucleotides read TGTGCCAGCAGTGGCACAGGGACCTACGAGCAGTACTTC.

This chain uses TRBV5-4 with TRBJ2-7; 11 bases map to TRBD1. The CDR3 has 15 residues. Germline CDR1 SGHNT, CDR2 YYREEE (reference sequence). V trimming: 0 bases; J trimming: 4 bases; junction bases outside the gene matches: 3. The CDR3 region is CASSLAGTGGYEQYF. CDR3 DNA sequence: TGTGCCAGCAGCTTGGCGGGGACAGGGGGTTACGAGCAGTACTTC.

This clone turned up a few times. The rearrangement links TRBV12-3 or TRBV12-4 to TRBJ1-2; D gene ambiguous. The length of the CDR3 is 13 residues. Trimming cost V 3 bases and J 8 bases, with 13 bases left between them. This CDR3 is CASSFNRPEGYTF. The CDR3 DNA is TGTGCCAGCAGTTTTAACAGACCGGAAGGCTACACCTTC.

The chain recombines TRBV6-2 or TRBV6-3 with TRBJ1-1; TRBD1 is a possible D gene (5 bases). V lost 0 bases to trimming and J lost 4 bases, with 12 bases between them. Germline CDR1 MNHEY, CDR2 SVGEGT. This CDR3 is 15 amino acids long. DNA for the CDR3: TGTGCCAGCAGTTACTCGAGTTCCAGGGCCACTGAAGCTTTCTTT. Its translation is CASSYSSSRATEAFF.

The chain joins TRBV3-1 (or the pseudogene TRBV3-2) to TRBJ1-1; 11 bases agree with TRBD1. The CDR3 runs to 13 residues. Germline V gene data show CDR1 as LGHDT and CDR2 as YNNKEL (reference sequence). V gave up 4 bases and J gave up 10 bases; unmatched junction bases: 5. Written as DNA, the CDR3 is TGTGCCAGCAGCCGGGGACAGGGGGTCGTAGCTTTCTTT. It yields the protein CASSRGQGVVAFF.

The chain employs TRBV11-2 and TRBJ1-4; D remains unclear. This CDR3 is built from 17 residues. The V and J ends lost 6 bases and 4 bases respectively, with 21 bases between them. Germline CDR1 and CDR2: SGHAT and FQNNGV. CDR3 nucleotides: TGTGCCAGCAGGGCGGTGGTAGGGCTAGCGGATAATGAAAAACTGTTTTTT. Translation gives CASRAVVGLADNEKLFF. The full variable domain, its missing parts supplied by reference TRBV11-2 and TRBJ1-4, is EAGVAQSPRYKIIEKRQSVAFWCNPISGHATLYWYQQILGQGPKLLIQFQNNGVVDDSQLPKDRFSAERLKGVDSTLKIQPAKLEDSAVYLCASRAVVGLADNEKLFFGSGTQLSVL.

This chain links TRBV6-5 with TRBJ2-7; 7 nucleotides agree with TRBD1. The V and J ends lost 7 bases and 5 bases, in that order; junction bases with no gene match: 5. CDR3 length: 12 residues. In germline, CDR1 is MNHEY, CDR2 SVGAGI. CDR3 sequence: CASTYRGDEQYF. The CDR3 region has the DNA TGTGCCAGCACATACAGGGGAGACGAGCAGTACTTC.

CDR3 nucleotides: TGTGCCAGCAGTTTTTTTACCCAGGGAAGGTTCTACGAGCAGTACTTC. It yields the protein CASSFFTQGRFYEQYF. The chain has TRBV28 and TRBJ2-7; D is perhaps TRBD1 (5 bases). The germline V and J ends were trimmed by 3 bases and 3 bases, with 18 bases remaining between them. The CDR3 loop spans 16 amino acids. The germline V gene encodes CDR1 MDHEN and CDR2 SYDVKM.

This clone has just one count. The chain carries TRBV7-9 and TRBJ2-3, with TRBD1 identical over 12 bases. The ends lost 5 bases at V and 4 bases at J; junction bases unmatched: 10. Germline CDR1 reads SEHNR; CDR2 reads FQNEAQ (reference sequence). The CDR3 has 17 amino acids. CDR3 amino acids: CASSPGQGASAPDTQYF. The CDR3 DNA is TGTGCCAGCAGCCCGGGACAGGGGGCCTCGGCCCCAGATACGCAGTATTTT. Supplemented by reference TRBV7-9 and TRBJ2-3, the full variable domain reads DTGVSQNPRHKITKRGQNVTFRCDPISEHNRLYWYRQTLGQGPEFLTYFQNEAQLEKSRLLSDRFSAERPKGSFSTLEIQRTEQGDSAMYLCASSPGQGASAPDTQYFGPGTRLTVL.

CDR3 in DNA: TGTGCCTGGACTCAGGGAAGTGGCTACACCTTC. It specifies CAWTQGSGYTF. This chain links TRBV30 with TRBJ1-2; D possibly corresponds to TRBD1 (5 bases). Deletions cut 4 bases from V and 7 bases from J, with 10 bases between. Germline V lookup: CDR1 GTSNPN, CDR2 SVGIG (reference sequence). The CDR3 contains 11 residues.

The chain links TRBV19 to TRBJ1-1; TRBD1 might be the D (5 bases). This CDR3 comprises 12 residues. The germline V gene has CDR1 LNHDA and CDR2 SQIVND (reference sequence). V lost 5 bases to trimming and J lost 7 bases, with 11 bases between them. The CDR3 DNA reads TGTGCCAGTAGTGGGGGACTTCTTGAAGCTTTCTTT. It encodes CASSGGLLEAFF.

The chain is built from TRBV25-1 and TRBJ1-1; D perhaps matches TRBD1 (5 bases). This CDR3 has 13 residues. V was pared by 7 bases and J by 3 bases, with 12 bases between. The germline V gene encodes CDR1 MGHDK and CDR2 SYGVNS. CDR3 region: CASTDSWDTEAFF. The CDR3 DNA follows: TGTGCCAGCACCGACAGCTGGGACACTGAAGCTTTCTTT.

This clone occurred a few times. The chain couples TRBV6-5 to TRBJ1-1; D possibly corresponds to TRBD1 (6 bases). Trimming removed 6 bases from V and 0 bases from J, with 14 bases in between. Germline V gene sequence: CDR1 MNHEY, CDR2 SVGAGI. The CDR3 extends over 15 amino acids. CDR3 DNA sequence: TGTGCCAGCAGCCTCACCGGGACAATGAACACTGAAGCTTTCTTT. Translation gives CASSLTGTMNTEAFF.

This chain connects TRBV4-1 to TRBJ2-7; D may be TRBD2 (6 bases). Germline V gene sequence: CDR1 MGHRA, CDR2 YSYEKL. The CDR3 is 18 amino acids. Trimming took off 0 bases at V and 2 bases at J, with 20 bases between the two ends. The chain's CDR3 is CASSQERRGRPGAYEQYF. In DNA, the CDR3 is TGCGCCAGCAGCCAAGAGAGGCGGGGTCGCCCCGGGGCCTACGAGCAGTACTTC.